The 10 T cell receptor beta chains presented below share a single source sample, sequenced in a study of blood T cell repertoires in COVID-19. TCRdb keeps only in-frame clones here, not all; method: immunoSEQ multiplex PCR. The sample consists of some 200,000 clones, roughly 87% of them appearing once. The sequenced sample was PBMCs or T cells enriched from blood (not recorded which). The receptors were gathered from a woman in her twenties or thirties who had recovered from COVID-19.

The chain uses TRBV5-1 and TRBJ1-3, with TRBD1 as a possible D gene (6 bases). CDR3 size: 15 residues. Trimming took off 1 base at V and 4 bases at J, with 12 bases between the two ends. Germline-derived CDR1 and CDR2 are SGHRS and YFSETQ. As DNA, the CDR3 is TGCGCCAGCAGCTTGCACCAGGGGAGAGGAAACACCATATATTTT. This encodes CASSLHQGRGNTIYF.

The rearrangement joins TRBV19 to TRBJ1-3, with D tentatively TRBD1 (6 bases). Trimming stripped 2 bases from V and 0 bases from J, with 17 bases between. Germline CDR1 reads LNHDA; CDR2 reads SQIVND (reference sequence). The CDR3 is 18 amino acids. The CDR3 nucleotides read TGTGCCAGTAGTATATTAGGGGGATCTGTGGGCTCTGGAAACACCATATATTTT. Translated: CASSILGGSVGSGNTIYF.

The V call is TRBV7-2, the J call TRBJ2-7, with 11 bases matching TRBD2. The CDR3 runs 17 residues. Losses at the gene ends were 1 base for V and 3 bases for J; bases not matched to a gene: 8. Germline CDR1 reads SGHTA; CDR2 reads FQGNSA. The CDR3 region is CASSLDNLAGGLYEQYF. Here the CDR3 DNA reads TGTGCCAGCAGCTTAGATAATCTAGCGGGAGGCCTCTACGAGCAGTACTTC.

Notes on this clone: At the DNA level, this CDR3 is encoded by other sequences in the same sample as well. The chain is built from TRBV7-2 and TRBJ2-7, with D perhaps matching TRBD2 (6 bases). In germline, CDR1 is SGHTA, CDR2 FQGNSA. CDR3 length: 14 residues. V lost 5 bases and J 3 bases, leaving 14 bases between the germline ends. The CDR3 region has the DNA TGTGCCAGCAGCCTTAGCGGAGGGAACTACGAGCAGTACTTC. Protein sequence: CASSLSGGNYEQYF.

The CDR3 sequence: CASSYSIRGSGNTIYF. The CDR3 coding sequence is TGTGCCAGCAGTTACTCGATAAGGGGCTCTGGAAACACCATATATTTT. The rearrangement links TRBV6-5 to TRBJ1-3; a weak D match, TRBD1 (5 bases). CDR1 and CDR2 (germline): MNHEY, SVGAGI. Trimming removed 0 bases from V and 0 bases from J, with 9 bases in between. The CDR3 spans 16 residues.

This chain links TRBV7-9 with TRBJ2-6; 7 bases are shared with TRBD1. CDR3 length equals 17 residues. V was clipped by 5 bases and J by 0 bases; unmatched bases: 7. Germline CDR1 SEHNR, CDR2 FQNEAQ (reference sequence). CDR3 in DNA: TGTGCCAGCAGCACCGGGACAGCAACCTCTGGGGCCAACGTCCTGACTTTC. Translation: CASSTGTATSGANVLTF.

This clone was detected only once. The rearrangement links TRBV3-1 (or the pseudogene TRBV3-2) to TRBJ2-2; TRBD1 agrees at 7 bases. V lost 5 bases to trimming and J lost 5 bases; unmatched junction nucleotides: 5. From germline, CDR1 is LGHDT and CDR2 YNNKEL (reference sequence). The CDR3 loop spans 14 amino acids. CDR3 sequence reads: CASSFLTGTGELFF. In DNA, the CDR3 is TGTGCCAGCAGCTTCCTGACAGGGACCGGGGAGCTGTTTTTT.

The CDR3 coding sequence is TGTGCCAGCAGCAACTCAAGAGAGACCCAGTACTTC. Translated, it gives CASSNSRETQYF. J is TRBJ2-5 and V is TRBV6-2 or TRBV6-3, with D unresolved. Germline V gene sequence: CDR1 MNHEY, CDR2 SVGEGT. The CDR3 covers 12 residues. Trimming stripped 6 bases from V and 4 bases from J, with 9 bases between.

The chain has TRBV28 and TRBJ1-1; TRBD1 is a possible D gene (6 bases). The germline CDR1 and CDR2 sequences are MDHEN and SYDVKM. The CDR3 runs 17 residues. V lost 6 bases to trimming and J lost 2 bases, with 22 bases between them. CDR3 sequence reads: CASSALVTGWVNTEAFF. The CDR3 DNA follows: TGTGCCAGCAGCGCTTTGGTAACAGGGTGGGTAAACACTGAAGCTTTCTTT. The full variable domain, completed using reference TRBV28 and TRBJ1-1, is DVKVTQSSRYLVKRTGEKVFLECVQDMDHENMFWYRQDPGLGLRLIYFSYDVKMKEKGDIPEGYSVSREKKERFSLILESASTNQTSMYLCASSALVTGWVNTEAFFGQGTRLTVV.

This clone occurred once. CDR3 sequence: CASNHGTGGETQYF. CDR3 nucleotide sequence: TGTGCCAGCAACCACGGGACAGGGGGAGAGACCCAGTACTTC. The chain is built from TRBV7-9 and TRBJ2-5; 11 bases map to TRBD1. CDR1 is SEHNR, CDR2 FQNEAQ, per germline (reference sequence). V lost 7 bases and J lost 4; bases outside the gene matches: 5. The CDR3 is 14 amino acids.